This TCR beta chain is drawn from a study of blood T cell repertoires in COVID-19. Background on the study: The analysed material was cDNA or gDNA that came from T cells, B-cell-depleted T cells, or PBMCs.

This CDR3 spans 15 amino acids. Germline loops: CDR1 SGDLS, CDR2 YYNGEE. V was clipped by 4 bases and J by 2 bases, with 15 bases between them. During active infection, Seattle patients enrolled and were then monitored through disease. How the authors handled the data: Reference gene primer amplification in the assay estimated nucleated cell counts. Sequenced by immunoSEQ multiplex PCR; TCRdb stores in-frame clones only, minus some. V and J calls and clone size are copied from that table; D and trimming were computed from the DNA. Of just over 350,000 clones listed, 70% to 90% are singletons. The clonotype originates from a woman aged 60-75 years with COVID-19, enrolled during active disease. The sample was peripheral blood. The rearrangement uses TRBV9 and TRBJ2-5; the D gene is possibly TRBD2 (5 bases). The CDR3 spells CASSLAGGWQETQYF. CDR3 DNA: TGTGCCAGCAGCTTAGCTGGAGGTTGGCAAGAGACCCAGTACTTC.